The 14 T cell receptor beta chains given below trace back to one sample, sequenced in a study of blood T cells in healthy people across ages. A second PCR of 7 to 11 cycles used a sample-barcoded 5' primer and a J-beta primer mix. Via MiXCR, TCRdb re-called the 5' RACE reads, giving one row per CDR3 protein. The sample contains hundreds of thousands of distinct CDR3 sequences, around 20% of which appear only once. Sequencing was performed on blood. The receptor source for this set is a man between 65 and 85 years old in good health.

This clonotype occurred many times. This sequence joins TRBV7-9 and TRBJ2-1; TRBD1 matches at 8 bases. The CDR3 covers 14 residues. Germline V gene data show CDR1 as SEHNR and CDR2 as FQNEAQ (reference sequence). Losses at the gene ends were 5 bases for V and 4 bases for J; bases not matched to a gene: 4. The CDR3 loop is CASSAGTGYNEQFF. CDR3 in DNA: TGTGCCAGCAGCGCCGGGACAGGATACAATGAGCAGTTCTTC.

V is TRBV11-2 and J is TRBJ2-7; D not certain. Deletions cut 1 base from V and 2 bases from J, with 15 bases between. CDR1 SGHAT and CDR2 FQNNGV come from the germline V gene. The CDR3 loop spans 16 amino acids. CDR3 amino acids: CASSLVLGIKPYEQYV. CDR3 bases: TGTGCCAGCAGCTTAGTCTTAGGGATAAAACCCTACGAGCAGTACGTC.

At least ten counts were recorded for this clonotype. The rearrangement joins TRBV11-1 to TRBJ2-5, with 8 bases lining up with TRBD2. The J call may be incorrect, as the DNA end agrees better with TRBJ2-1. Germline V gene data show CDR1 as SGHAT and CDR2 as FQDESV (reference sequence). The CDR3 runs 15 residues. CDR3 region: CASRPTSGSRNEQFF. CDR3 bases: TGTGCCAGCAGGCCAACTAGCGGCTCCAGGAATGAGCAGTTCTTC.

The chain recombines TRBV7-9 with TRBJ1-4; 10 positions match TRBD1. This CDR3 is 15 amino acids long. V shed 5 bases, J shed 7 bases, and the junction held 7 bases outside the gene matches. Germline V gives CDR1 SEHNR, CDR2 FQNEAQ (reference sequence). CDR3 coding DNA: TGTGCCAGCAGCGAAGACAGGGGGCAACTTGAAAAACTGTTTTTT. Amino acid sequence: CASSEDRGQLEKLFF. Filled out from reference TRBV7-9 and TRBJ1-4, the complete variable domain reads DTGVSQNPRHKITKRGQNVTFRCDPISEHNRLYWYRQTLGQGPEFLTYFQNEAQLEKSRLLSDRFSAERPKGSFSTLEIQRTEQGDSAMYLCASSEDRGQLEKLFFGSGTQLSVL.

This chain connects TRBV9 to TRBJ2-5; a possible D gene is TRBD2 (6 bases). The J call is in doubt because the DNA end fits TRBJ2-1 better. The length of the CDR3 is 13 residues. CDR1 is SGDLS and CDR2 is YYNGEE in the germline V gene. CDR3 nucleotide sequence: TGTGCCAGCAGCGTGAGTAGCGGCAATGAGCAGTTCTTC. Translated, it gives CASSVSSGNEQFF.

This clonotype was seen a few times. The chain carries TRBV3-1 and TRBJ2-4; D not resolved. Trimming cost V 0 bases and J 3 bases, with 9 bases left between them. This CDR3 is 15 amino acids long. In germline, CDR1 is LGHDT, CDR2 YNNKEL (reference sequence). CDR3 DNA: TGTGCCAGCAGCCAAGAGAAAATGGTCAAAAACATTCAGTACTTC. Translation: CASSQEKMVKNIQYF.

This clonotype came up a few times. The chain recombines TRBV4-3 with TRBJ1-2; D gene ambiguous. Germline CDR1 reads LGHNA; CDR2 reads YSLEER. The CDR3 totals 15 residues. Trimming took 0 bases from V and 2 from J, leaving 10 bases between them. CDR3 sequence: CASSQEFHTNYGYTF. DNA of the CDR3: TGCGCCAGCAGCCAAGAATTTCACACCAACTATGGCTACACCTTC.

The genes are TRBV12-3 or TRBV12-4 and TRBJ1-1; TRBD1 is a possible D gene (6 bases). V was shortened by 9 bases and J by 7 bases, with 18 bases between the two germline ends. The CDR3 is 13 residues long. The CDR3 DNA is TGTGCCAGTAGTACCCCGGGGGCCCTTGAAGCTTTCTTT. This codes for CASSTPGALEAFF.

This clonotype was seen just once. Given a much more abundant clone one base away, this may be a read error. The CDR3 protein is CVSSQAPLASNTGELFF. CDR3 nucleotide sequence: TGTGTCAGCAGCCAAGCCCCACTAGCGTCGAACACCGGGGAGCTGTTTTTT. This chain connects TRBV4-2 to TRBJ2-2; 7 bases align to TRBD2. From germline, CDR1 is LGHNA and CDR2 YNFKEQ. The CDR3 runs to 17 residues.

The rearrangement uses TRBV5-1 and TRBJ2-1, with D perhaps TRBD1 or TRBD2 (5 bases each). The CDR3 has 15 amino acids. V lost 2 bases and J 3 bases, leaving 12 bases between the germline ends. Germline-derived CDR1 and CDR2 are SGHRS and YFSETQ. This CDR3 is CASSLLRDGYNEQFF. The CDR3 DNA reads TGCGCCAGCAGCTTACTCCGGGACGGCTACAATGAGCAGTTCTTC.

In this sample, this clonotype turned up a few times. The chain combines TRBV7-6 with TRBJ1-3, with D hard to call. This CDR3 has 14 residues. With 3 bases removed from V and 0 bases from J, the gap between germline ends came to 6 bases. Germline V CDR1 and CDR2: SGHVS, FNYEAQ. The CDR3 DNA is TGTGCCAGCAGCTTCGACATCTCTGGAAACACCATATATTTT. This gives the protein CASSFDISGNTIYF. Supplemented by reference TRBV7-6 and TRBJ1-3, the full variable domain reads GAGVSQSPRYKVTKRGQDVALRCDPISGHVSLYWYRQALGQGPEFLTYFNYEAQQDKSGLPNDRFSAERPEGSISTLTIQRTEQRDSAMYRCASSFDISGNTIYFGEGSWLTVV.

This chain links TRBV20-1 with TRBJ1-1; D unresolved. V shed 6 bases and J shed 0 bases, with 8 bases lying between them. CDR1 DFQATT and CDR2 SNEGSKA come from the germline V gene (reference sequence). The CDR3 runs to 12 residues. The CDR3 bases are TGCAGTGCCCAGAGGTTGAACACTGAAGCTTTCTTT. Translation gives CSAQRLNTEAFF.

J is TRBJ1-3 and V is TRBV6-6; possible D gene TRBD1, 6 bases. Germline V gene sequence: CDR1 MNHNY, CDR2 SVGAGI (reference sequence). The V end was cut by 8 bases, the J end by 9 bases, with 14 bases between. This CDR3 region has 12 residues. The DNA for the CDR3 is TGTGCCAGCGGGGGCAGGGAGAGCACCATATATTTT. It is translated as CASGGRESTIYF.

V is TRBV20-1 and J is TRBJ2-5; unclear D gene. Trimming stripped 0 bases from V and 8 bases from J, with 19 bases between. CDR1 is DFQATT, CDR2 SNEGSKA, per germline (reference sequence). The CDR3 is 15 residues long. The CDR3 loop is CSARDEQDPARTQYF. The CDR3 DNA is TGCAGTGCTAGAGATGAGCAGGACCCGGCTCGTACCCAGTACTTC.